These 24 T cell receptor beta chains were sequenced from one sample in a study of blood T cell repertoires in COVID-19. The protocol was immunoSEQ multiplex PCR, while the TCRdb copy is restricted to in-frame clones and leaves out a portion. The sample holds around 70,000 clones, over 85% seen once. The sample taken for sequencing was peripheral blood. The receptors were gathered from a man in his fifties with acute or convalescent COVID-19.

The V gene is TRBV6-4, the J gene TRBJ2-7; possible D gene TRBD1, 5 bases. The CDR3 has 14 residues. V was pared by 7 bases and J by 0 bases, with 13 bases between. Germline CDR1 MRHNA, CDR2 SNTAGT. The CDR3 nucleotides read TGTGCCAGCAACCGACAGATTATCTCCTACGAGCAGTACGTC. As protein: CASNRQIISYEQYV.

V is TRBV10-2 and J is TRBJ2-7, with a tentative D call TRBD2 (6 bases). Germline V gene lookup returns CDR1 WSHSY and CDR2 SAAADI. This CDR3 spans 15 amino acids. V was cut by 7 bases and J by 0 bases, with 16 bases left in between. CDR3 sequence: CASTGSSASSYEQYF. The CDR3 bases are TGCGCCAGCACGGGATCTAGCGCCAGCTCCTACGAGCAGTACTTC.

The gene calls are TRBV5-6 and TRBJ1-1, with 11 bases fitting TRBD1. V trimming: 1 base; J trimming: 3 bases; junction bases outside the gene matches: 8. The CDR3 is 17 amino acids. Germline V gene sequence: CDR1 SGHDT, CDR2 YYEEEE. This CDR3 reads CASSLSGTGGWYTEAFF. CDR3 nucleotides: TGTGCCAGCAGCTTGAGTGGGACAGGGGGTTGGTACACTGAAGCTTTCTTT.

The genes are TRBV20-1 and TRBJ1-2; no clear D. This CDR3 comprises 10 residues. Trimming took off 3 bases at V and 7 bases at J, with 6 bases between the two ends. Germline CDR1 and CDR2: DFQATT and SNEGSKA (reference sequence). DNA of the CDR3: TGCAGTGCTAGCGGGATTGGCTACACCTTC. It codes for CSASGIGYTF.

This sequence joins TRBV10-3 and TRBJ2-1; 11 bases map to TRBD2. The V gene end was trimmed by 6 bases and the J gene end by 9 bases; junction bases not matched to a gene: 16. The CDR3 length is 17 residues. CDR1 and CDR2 from the germline V gene are ENHRY and SYGVKD. The DNA for the CDR3 is TGTGCCATCAGCCCAACATCTAGCGGGAGGCCGGTGAGTGAGCAGTTCTTC. Its translation: CAISPTSSGRPVSEQFF.

This chain joins TRBV13 and TRBJ1-4, with 9 nucleotides matching TRBD1. CDR1 is PRHDT, CDR2 FYEKMQ, per germline (reference sequence). The CDR3 spans 16 residues. J was trimmed by 3 bases and V by 4 bases; bases with no gene match: 6. The CDR3 sequence: CASSSYRGPPNEKLFF. In DNA form, the CDR3 reads TGTGCCAGCAGCTCCTACAGGGGGCCCCCTAATGAAAAACTGTTTTTT.

This rearrangement joins TRBV11-2 to TRBJ2-2, with D perhaps TRBD2 (6 bases). The CDR3 consists of 16 residues. CDR1 and CDR2 from the germline V gene are SGHAT and FQNNGV. The V end was cut by 1 base, the J end by 5 bases, with 14 bases between. The CDR3 coding sequence is TGTGCCAGCAGCTTAGCTGGGGGGTCCTTGACCGGGGAGCTGTTTTTT. It encodes CASSLAGGSLTGELFF.

The rearrangement uses TRBV10-3 and TRBJ2-1; 9 bases fit TRBD2. CDR1 is ENHRY, CDR2 SYGVKD, per germline. This CDR3 comprises 18 residues. V lost 2 bases, J lost 9 bases, and 17 bases stayed unmatched. The CDR3 coding sequence is TGTGCCATCAGTGAGCCGGGAGACTCCGGGACTAGCCCAGGTGAGCAGTTCTTC. This translates into CAISEPGDSGTSPGEQFF.

The chain couples TRBV10-2 to TRBJ2-2; D unclear. The CDR3 contains 14 residues. V gave up 7 bases and J gave up 8 bases, with 17 bases separating them. Germline V gene sequence: CDR1 WSHSY, CDR2 SAAADI. The CDR3 DNA reads TGCGCCAGCAACCCAGTGTGGGCAAGTGGGGAGCTGTTTTTT. Translated, it gives CASNPVWASGELFF.

The rearrangement uses TRBV4-1 and TRBJ2-3; 9 nucleotides agree with TRBD2. The germline gives CDR1 MGHRA, CDR2 YSYEKL. The CDR3 covers 18 residues. Unmatched junction bases numbered 14, after V lost 0 bases and J lost 7 bases. The CDR3 nucleotides are TGCGCCAGCAGCCAAGATCTTAAGGCGCGGGAGGGCCGATATACGCAGTATTTT. Translating it yields CASSQDLKAREGRYTQYF.

The genes are TRBV18 and TRBJ2-7, with a possible D match to TRBD1 (5 bases). The CDR3 has 13 amino acids. Trimming shortened V by 5 bases and J by 1 base, and 9 bases separated the two germline ends. Germline loops: CDR1 KGHSH, CDR2 LQKENI. DNA for the CDR3: TGTGCCAGCTCAATATCAGGGTCCTACGAGCAGTACTTC. As protein: CASSISGSYEQYF.

The genes are TRBV7-9 and TRBJ1-4; TRBD1 agrees at 9 bases. Germline V gene data show CDR1 as SEHNR and CDR2 as FQNEAQ (reference sequence). The V gene end was trimmed by 5 bases and the J gene end by 5 bases; junction bases not matched to a gene: 3. The CDR3 spans 14 residues. This CDR3 reads CASSPGTGNEKLFF. Written as DNA, the CDR3 is TGTGCCAGCAGCCCCGGGACAGGGAATGAAAAACTGTTTTTT.

The genes are TRBV5-5 and TRBJ2-4, with TRBD1 identical over 9 bases. CDR3 size: 18 residues. Trimming took 3 bases from V and 1 from J; bases not matched to a gene: 11. Germline values: CDR1 SGHKS, CDR2 YYEKEE (reference sequence). Written as DNA, the CDR3 is TGTGCCAGCAGCTCAACGATCCGGGACAGGGATGCCAAAAACATTCAGTACTTC. This gives the protein CASSSTIRDRDAKNIQYF. The variable domain in full, with the rest retrieved from reference TRBV5-5 and TRBJ2-4, is DAGVTQSPTHLIKTRGQQVTLRCSPISGHKSVSWYQQVLGQGPQFIFQYYEKEERGRGNFPDRFSARQFPNYSSELNVNALLLGDSALYLCASSSTIRDRDAKNIQYFGAGTRLSVL.

The V and J genes are TRBV5-6 and TRBJ2-7; weak D call: TRBD2 (6 bases). V lost 1 base and J 3 bases, leaving 14 bases between the germline ends. The CDR3 is 15 residues long. In germline, CDR1 is SGHDT, CDR2 YYEEEE. This chain's CDR3 is CASSLNGGNLYEQYF. CDR3 DNA sequence: TGTGCCAGCAGCTTGAATGGGGGGAACCTCTACGAGCAGTACTTC.

The chain combines TRBV3-1 (or the pseudogene TRBV3-2) with TRBJ1-5; TRBD1 is a possible D gene (5 bases). Trimming removed 7 bases at V and 7 bases at J, with 14 bases between. The CDR3 loop spans 13 amino acids. CDR1 LGHDT and CDR2 YNNKEL come from the germline V gene (reference sequence). CDR3: CASTSGDGQPQHF. CDR3 sequence (DNA): TGTGCCAGCACGTCGGGGGACGGGCAGCCCCAGCATTTT.

CDR3 residues: CASSIGTANSYNEQFF. The CDR3 nucleotides read TGTGCCAGCAGTATTGGGACAGCCAACTCCTACAATGAGCAGTTCTTC. The chain uses TRBV27 and TRBJ2-1; 7 bases are shared with TRBD1. V lost 5 bases and J lost 0; bases outside the gene matches: 7. CDR1 is MNHEY, CDR2 SMNVEV, per germline (reference sequence). This CDR3 has 16 amino acids.

This chain joins TRBV5-1 and TRBJ2-2, with D possibly being TRBD2 (5 bases). Trimming removed 2 bases from V and 7 bases from J, with 12 bases in between. From germline, CDR1 is SGHRS and CDR2 YFSETQ. This CDR3 contains 14 residues. In DNA form, the CDR3 reads TGCGCCAGCAGCTTCCAAACGGGGTACGGGGAGCTGTTTTTT. Translation: CASSFQTGYGELFF.

The chain employs TRBV6-6 and TRBJ2-7, with TRBD2 as a possible D gene (5 bases). V lost 5 bases and J 2 bases, leaving 16 bases between the germline ends. Germline CDR1 reads MNHNY; CDR2 reads SVGAGI (reference sequence). The CDR3 loop spans 15 amino acids. CDR3 sequence reads: CASSPGVGVAYEQYV. In DNA form, the CDR3 reads TGTGCCAGCAGTCCCGGGGTGGGAGTCGCCTACGAGCAGTACGTC.

The chain carries TRBV30 and TRBJ1-6; unclear D gene. The germline V and J ends were trimmed by 4 bases and 7 bases, with 11 bases remaining between them. The CDR3 loop spans 13 amino acids. The V gene's germline CDR1 is GTSNPN and CDR2 SVGIG (reference sequence). CDR3 nucleotides: TGTGCCTGGAATTGGCAGGCCAATTCACCCCTCCACTTT. Protein: CAWNWQANSPLHF.

The V call is TRBV27, the J call TRBJ1-2; D gene unclear. Germline lookup yields CDR1 MNHEY and CDR2 SMNVEV (reference sequence). V was cut by 6 bases and J by 1 base, with 3 bases left in between. There are 11 residues in the CDR3. This chain's CDR3 is CASSGNYGYTF. The CDR3 DNA reads TGTGCCAGCAGCGGTAACTATGGCTACACCTTC.

The chain is built from TRBV25-1 and TRBJ1-2, with 12 bases matching TRBD1. The CDR3 totals 15 residues. Germline assignment: CDR1 MGHDK and CDR2 SYGVNS. V shed 5 bases and J 2 bases; nucleotides not matched to a gene: 3. CDR3 bases: TGTGCCAGCAGTCTGGGACAGGGGGCGAACTATGGCTACACCTTC. Protein: CASSLGQGANYGYTF.

This sequence joins TRBV28 and TRBJ2-3; TRBD2 agrees at 9 bases. CDR3 length: 15 amino acids. In germline, CDR1 is MDHEN, CDR2 SYDVKM. The J segment lost 3 bases and the V segment lost 3 bases, leaving 4 bases of the junction unmatched. CDR3 loop: CASSFAGGLTDTQYF. CDR3 DNA sequence: TGTGCCAGCAGTTTCGCGGGGGGGTTGACAGATACGCAGTATTTT.

V is TRBV7-9 and J is TRBJ2-3; D is perhaps TRBD1 (6 bases). Trimming cost V 2 bases and J 3 bases, with 15 bases left between them. CDR3 size: 16 residues. CDR1 is SEHNR and CDR2 is FQNEAQ in the germline V gene (reference sequence). This chain's CDR3 is CASSLIQGIRTDTQYF. As DNA, the CDR3 is TGTGCCAGCAGCTTAATCCAGGGGATTCGGACAGATACGCAGTATTTT. The whole variable domain, remainder taken from reference TRBV7-9 and TRBJ2-3, is DTGVSQNPRHKITKRGQNVTFRCDPISEHNRLYWYRQTLGQGPEFLTYFQNEAQLEKSRLLSDRFSAERPKGSFSTLEIQRTEQGDSAMYLCASSLIQGIRTDTQYFGPGTRLTVL.

The chain is built from TRBV5-6 and TRBJ1-6; no clear D gene. The CDR3 is 12 amino acids. V lost 4 bases to trimming and J lost 7 bases, with 6 bases between them. Germline V gene lookup returns CDR1 SGHDT and CDR2 YYEEEE. CDR3 coding DNA: TGTGCCAGCAGCCACAGAAATTCACCCCTCCACTTT. This sequence encodes CASSHRNSPLHF.